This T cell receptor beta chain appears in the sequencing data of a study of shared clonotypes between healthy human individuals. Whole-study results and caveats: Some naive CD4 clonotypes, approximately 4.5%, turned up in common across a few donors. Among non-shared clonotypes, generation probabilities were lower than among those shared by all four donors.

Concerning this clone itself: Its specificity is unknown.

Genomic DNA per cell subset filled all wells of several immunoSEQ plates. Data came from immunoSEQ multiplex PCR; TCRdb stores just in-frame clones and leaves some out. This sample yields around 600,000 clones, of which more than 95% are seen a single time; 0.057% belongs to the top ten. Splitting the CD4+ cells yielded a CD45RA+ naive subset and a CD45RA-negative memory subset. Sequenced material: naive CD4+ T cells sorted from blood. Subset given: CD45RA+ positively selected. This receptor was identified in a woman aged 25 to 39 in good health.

Here the CDR3 reads CASSLGGPGGEQYF. The CDR3 DNA reads TGTGCCAGCAGCTTGGGAGGTCCCGGAGGCGAGCAGTACTTC. The chain links TRBV7-9 to TRBJ2-7; a possible D gene is TRBD2 (6 bases). Germline loops: CDR1 SEHNR, CDR2 FQNEAQ (reference sequence). V shed 3 bases and J shed 6 bases, with 15 bases lying between them. This CDR3 contains 14 residues.